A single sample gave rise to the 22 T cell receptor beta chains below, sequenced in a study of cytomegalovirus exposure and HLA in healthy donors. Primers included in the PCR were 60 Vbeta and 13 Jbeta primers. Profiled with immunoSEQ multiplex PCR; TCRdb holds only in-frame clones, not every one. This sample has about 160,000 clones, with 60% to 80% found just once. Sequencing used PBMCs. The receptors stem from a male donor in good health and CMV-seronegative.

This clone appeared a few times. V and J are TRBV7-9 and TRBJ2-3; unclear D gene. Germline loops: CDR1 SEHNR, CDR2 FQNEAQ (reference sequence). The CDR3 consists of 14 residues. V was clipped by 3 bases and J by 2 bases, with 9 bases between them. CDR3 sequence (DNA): TGTGCCAGCAGCTTCGACGAGGTCACAGATACGCAGTATTTT. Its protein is CASSFDEVTDTQYF.

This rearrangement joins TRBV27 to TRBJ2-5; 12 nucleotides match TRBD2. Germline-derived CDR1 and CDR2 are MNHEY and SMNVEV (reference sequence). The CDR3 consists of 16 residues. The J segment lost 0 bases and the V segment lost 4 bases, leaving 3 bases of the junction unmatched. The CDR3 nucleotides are TGTGCCAGCAGTTCCGGACTAGCGGGGTACCAAGAGACCCAGTACTTC. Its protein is CASSSGLAGYQETQYF.

The CDR3 DNA reads as TGCGCCAGCAGCTCCGGACTAGCGGGGACGAACACCGGGGAGCTGTTTTTT. It translates to CASSSGLAGTNTGELFF. The chain recombines TRBV5-1 with TRBJ2-2; 12 bases agree with TRBD2. The CDR3 is 17 amino acids. Germline loops: CDR1 SGHRS, CDR2 YFSETQ. Trimming at V came to 3 bases and at J to 0 bases, leaving 3 bases not matched to a gene. The full variable domain, its missing parts supplied by reference TRBV5-1 and TRBJ2-2, is KAGVTQTPRYLIKTRGQQVTLSCSPISGHRSVSWYQQTPGQGLQFLFEYFSETQRNKGNFPGRFSGRQFSNSRSEMNVSTLELGDSALYLCASSSGLAGTNTGELFFGEGSRLTVL.

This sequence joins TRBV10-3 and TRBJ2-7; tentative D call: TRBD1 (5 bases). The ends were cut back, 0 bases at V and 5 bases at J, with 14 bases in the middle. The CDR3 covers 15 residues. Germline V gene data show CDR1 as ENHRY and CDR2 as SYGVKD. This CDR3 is CAISESPGYKNEQYF. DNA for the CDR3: TGTGCCATCAGTGAGTCGCCAGGGTATAAGAACGAGCAGTACTTC.

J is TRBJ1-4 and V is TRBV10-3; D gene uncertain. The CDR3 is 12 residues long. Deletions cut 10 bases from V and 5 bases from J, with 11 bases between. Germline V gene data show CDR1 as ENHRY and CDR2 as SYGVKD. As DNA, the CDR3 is TGTGCCACCGGGGAGGTCAATGAAAAACTGTTTTTT. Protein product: CATGEVNEKLFF.

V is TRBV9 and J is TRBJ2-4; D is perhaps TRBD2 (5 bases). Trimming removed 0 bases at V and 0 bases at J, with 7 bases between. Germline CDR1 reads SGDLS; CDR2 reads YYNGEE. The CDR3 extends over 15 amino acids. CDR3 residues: CASSVAAGAKNIQYF. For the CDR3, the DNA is TGTGCCAGCAGCGTAGCCGCGGGAGCCAAAAACATTCAGTACTTC.

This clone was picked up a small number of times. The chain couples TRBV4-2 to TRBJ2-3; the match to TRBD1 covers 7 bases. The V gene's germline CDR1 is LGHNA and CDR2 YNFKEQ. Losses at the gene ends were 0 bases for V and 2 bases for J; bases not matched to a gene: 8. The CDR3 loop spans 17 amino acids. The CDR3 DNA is TGTGCCAGCAGCCAAGATGCCCGGACAGGATACACAGATACGCAGTATTTT. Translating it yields CASSQDARTGYTDTQYF.

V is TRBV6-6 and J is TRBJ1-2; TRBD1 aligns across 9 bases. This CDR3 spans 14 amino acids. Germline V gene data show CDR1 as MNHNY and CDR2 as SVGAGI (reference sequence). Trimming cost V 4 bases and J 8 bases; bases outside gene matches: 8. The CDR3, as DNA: TGTGCCAGCAGTTCAATACAGGGGGCGGGGGGCTACACCTTC. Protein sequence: CASSSIQGAGGYTF.

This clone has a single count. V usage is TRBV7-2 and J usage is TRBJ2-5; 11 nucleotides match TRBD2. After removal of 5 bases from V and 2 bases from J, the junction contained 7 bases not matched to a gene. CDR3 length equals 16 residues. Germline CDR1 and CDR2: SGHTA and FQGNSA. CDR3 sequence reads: CASSPLAGGRQETQYF. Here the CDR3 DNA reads TGTGCCAGCAGCCCCTTAGCGGGAGGGAGGCAAGAGACCCAGTACTTC.

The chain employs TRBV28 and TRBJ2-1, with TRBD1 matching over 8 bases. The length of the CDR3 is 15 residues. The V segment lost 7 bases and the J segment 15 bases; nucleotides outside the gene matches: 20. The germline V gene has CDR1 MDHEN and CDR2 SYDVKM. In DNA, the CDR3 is TGTGCCAGCACCCCCCCGACAGGGGACTCGACGGGCTCGTTCTTC. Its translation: CASTPPTGDSTGSFF.

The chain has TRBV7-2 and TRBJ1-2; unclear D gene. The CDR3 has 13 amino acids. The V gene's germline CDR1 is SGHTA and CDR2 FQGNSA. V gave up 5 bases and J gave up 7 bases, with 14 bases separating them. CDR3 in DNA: TGTGCCAGCAGCCCTGGAAGGGAGTCTGGCTACACCTTC. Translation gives CASSPGRESGYTF.

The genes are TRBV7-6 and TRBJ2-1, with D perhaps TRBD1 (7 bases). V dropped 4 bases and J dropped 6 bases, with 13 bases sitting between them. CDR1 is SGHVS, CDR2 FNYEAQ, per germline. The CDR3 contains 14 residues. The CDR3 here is CASSSRRGLNEQFF. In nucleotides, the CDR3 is TGTGCCAGCAGCTCAAGGAGGGGGCTCAATGAGCAGTTCTTC.

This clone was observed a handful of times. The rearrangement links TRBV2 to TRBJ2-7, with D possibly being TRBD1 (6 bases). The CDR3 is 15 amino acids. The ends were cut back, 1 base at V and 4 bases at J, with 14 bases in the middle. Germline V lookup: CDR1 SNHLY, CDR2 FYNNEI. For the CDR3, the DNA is TGTGCCAGCAGTGAAGAGGCAGGGGTCTCATACGAGCAGTACTTC. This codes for CASSEEAGVSYEQYF.

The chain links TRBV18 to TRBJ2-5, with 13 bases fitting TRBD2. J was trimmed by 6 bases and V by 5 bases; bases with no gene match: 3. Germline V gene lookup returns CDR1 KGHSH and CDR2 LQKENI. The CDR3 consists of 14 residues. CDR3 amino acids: CASSGLAGAKTQYF. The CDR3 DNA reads TGTGCCAGCTCAGGACTAGCGGGGGCTAAGACCCAGTACTTC.

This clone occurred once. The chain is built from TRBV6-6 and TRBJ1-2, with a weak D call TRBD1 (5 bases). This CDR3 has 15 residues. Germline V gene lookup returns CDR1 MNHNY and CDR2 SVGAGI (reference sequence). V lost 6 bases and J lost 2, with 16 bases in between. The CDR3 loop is CASSFDRPSNYGYTF. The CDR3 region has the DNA TGTGCCAGCAGCTTCGACAGACCATCAAACTATGGCTACACCTTC.

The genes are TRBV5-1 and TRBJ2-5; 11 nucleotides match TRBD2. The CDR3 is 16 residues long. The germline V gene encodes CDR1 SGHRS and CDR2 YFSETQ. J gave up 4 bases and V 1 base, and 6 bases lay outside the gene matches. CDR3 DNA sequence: TGCGCCAGCAGCTTGACACTAGCGGGAGTAGGAGAGACCCAGTACTTC. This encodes CASSLTLAGVGETQYF.

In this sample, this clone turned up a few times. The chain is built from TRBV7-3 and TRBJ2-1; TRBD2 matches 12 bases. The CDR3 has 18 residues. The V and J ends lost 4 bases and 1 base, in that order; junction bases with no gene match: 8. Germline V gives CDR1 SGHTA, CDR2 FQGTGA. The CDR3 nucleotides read TGTGCCAGCAGCTCCGAGCTAGCGGGGGGGGCATCCTACAATGAGCAGTTCTTC. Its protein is CASSSELAGGASYNEQFF.

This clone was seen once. As DNA, the CDR3 is TGTGCCAGCAGCTTAAGACTAGCGGGAGATGCAGATACGCAGTATTTT. It yields the protein CASSLRLAGDADTQYF. The V call is TRBV7-9, the J call TRBJ2-3; 12 bases fit TRBD2. The trim removed 2 bases at V and 4 bases at J, leaving 4 bases unmatched. Germline V gene lookup returns CDR1 SEHNR and CDR2 FQNEAQ (reference sequence). This CDR3 contains 16 residues.

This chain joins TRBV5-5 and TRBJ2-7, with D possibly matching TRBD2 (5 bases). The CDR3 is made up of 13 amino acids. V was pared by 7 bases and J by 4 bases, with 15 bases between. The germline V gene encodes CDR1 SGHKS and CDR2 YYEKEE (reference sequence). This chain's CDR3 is CASGFGRGYEQYF. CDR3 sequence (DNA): TGTGCCAGCGGATTTGGTCGGGGTTACGAGCAGTACTTC.

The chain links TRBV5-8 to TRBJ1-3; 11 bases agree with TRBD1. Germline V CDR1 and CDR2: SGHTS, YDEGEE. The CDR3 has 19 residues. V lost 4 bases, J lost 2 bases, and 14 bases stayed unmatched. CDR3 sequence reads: CASSPGTGGMGFAGNTIYF. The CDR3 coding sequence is TGTGCCAGCAGCCCCGGGACAGGGGGAATGGGTTTTGCTGGAAACACCATATATTTT. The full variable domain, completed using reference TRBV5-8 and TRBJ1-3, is EAGVTQSPTHLIKTRGQQATLRCSPISGHTSVYWYQQALGLGLQFLLWYDEGEERNRGNFPPRFSGRQFPNYSSELNVNALELEDSALYLCASSPGTGGMGFAGNTIYFGEGSWLTVV.

The CDR3 sequence is CAISLKQGAVGETQYF. CDR3 DNA: TGTGCCATCAGCCTAAAACAGGGGGCGGTTGGGGAGACCCAGTACTTC. The chain is built from TRBV10-3 and TRBJ2-5, with 9 bases matching TRBD1. The junction had 13 bases not matched to a gene; V was cut back by 6 bases and J by 5 bases. CDR1 and CDR2 (germline): ENHRY, SYGVKD. The CDR3 runs to 16 residues.

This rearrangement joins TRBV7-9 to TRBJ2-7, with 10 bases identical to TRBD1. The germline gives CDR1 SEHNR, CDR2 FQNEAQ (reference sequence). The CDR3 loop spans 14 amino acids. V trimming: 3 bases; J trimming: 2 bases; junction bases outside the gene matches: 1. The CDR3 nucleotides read TGTGCCAGCAGCTTTGACAGGGGGCCCTACGAGCAGTACTTC. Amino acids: CASSFDRGPYEQYF.